The 15 T cell receptor beta chains presented below share a single source sample, sequenced in a study of T cell repertoires in ileal Crohn's disease. Specified time point: neoterminal ileum biopsy at postoperative endoscopy, about 6 months after surgery. Sequenced by immunoSEQ multiplex PCR; TCRdb stores in-frame clones only, minus some. The sample has some 60,000 clones, around 90% seen once; the top ten hold approximately 2%. The specimen sequenced was ileal tissue. The source of these receptors is an adult with Crohn's disease.

This chain links TRBV7-9 with TRBJ2-1; D perhaps matches TRBD2 (5 bases). The CDR3 consists of 14 residues. Trimming took 2 bases from V and 7 from J, leaving 12 bases between them. CDR1 SEHNR and CDR2 FQNEAQ come from the germline V gene (reference sequence). The CDR3 bases are TGTGCCAGCAGCTTATCGGGCGGGTGGAATGAGCAGTTCTTC. Protein sequence: CASSLSGGWNEQFF.

The CDR3 bases are TGTGCCAGCACCGGACTTCGAACAGAGCACGAGCAGTACTTC. Translation gives CASTGLRTEHEQYF. V is TRBV11-3 and J is TRBJ2-7, with D tentatively TRBD2 (5 bases). Germline V gene lookup returns CDR1 SGHNT and CDR2 YENEEA. V was clipped by 7 bases and J by 5 bases, with 18 bases between them. The CDR3 is 14 amino acids.

V usage is TRBV5-8 and J usage is TRBJ1-6, with 9 bases identical to TRBD1. Trimming cost V 0 bases and J 17 bases; bases outside gene matches: 12. Germline V gives CDR1 SGHTS, CDR2 YDEGEE. The CDR3 spans 15 residues. CDR3 nucleotide sequence: TGTGCCAGCAGCTTGGCCGACGGGACAGGGCAGTCGTTCCACTTT. As protein: CASSLADGTGQSFHF.

V usage is TRBV5-4 and J usage is TRBJ2-1; 11 bases agree with TRBD2. This CDR3 is 16 amino acids long. Germline CDR1 SGHNT, CDR2 YYREEE (reference sequence). J lost 6 bases, V lost 5 bases, and 10 bases had no gene match. The DNA of the CDR3 is TGTGCCAGCAGGGACTTAGCGGGAGGGAGGGGCAATGAGCAGTTCTTC. As protein: CASRDLAGGRGNEQFF.

In this sample, this clone turned up a few times. V usage is TRBV29-1 and J usage is TRBJ1-3; D unclear. Trimming took 4 bases from V and 7 from J, leaving 11 bases between them. The length of the CDR3 is 12 residues. CDR1 SQVTM and CDR2 ANQGSEA come from the germline V gene. CDR3 amino acids: CSVVPGGNTIYF. CDR3 in DNA: TGCAGCGTTGTGCCCGGAGGGAACACCATATATTTT.

J is TRBJ2-5 and V is TRBV28; 9 bases are a match to TRBD1. The CDR3 consists of 15 residues. Germline V gene sequence: CDR1 MDHEN, CDR2 SYDVKM. J gave up 3 bases and V 5 bases, and 7 bases lay outside the gene matches. The CDR3 sequence is CASSPLRDREETQYF. CDR3 nucleotide sequence: TGTGCCAGCAGTCCACTCCGGGACAGGGAAGAGACCCAGTACTTC.

This sequence joins TRBV14 and TRBJ1-3; 7 nucleotides line up with TRBD1. V was pared by 0 bases and J by 1 base, with 9 bases of the junction left unmatched. Germline V gene sequence: CDR1 SGHDN, CDR2 FVKESK. CDR3 size: 18 residues. The CDR3: CASSQDRQGTRSGNTIYF. Written as DNA, the CDR3 is TGTGCCAGCAGCCAAGATCGACAGGGTACTCGATCTGGAAACACCATATATTTT. Full variable domain (missing parts from reference TRBV14 and TRBJ1-3): EAGVTQFPSHSVIEKGQTVTLRCDPISGHDNLYWYRRVMGKEIKFLLHFVKESKQDESGMPNNRFLAERTGGTYSTLKVQPAELEDSGVYFCASSQDRQGTRSGNTIYFGEGSWLTVV.

The chain combines TRBV11-3 with TRBJ2-1; D is possibly TRBD2 (5 bases). Germline V gives CDR1 SGHNT, CDR2 YENEEA. V shed 1 base and J shed 0 bases, with 10 bases lying between them. The CDR3 runs to 16 residues. The CDR3 here is CASSLGEGSSYNEQFF. The CDR3 DNA follows: TGTGCCAGCAGCTTAGGAGAGGGAAGCTCCTACAATGAGCAGTTCTTC.

This clone was seen only a few times. The CDR3, as DNA: TGCAGTGCCAAAATGAACACTGAAGCTTTCTTT. It is translated as CSAKMNTEAFF. The V call is TRBV20-1, the J call TRBJ1-1, with D hard to call. The CDR3 loop spans 11 amino acids. Germline V lookup: CDR1 DFQATT, CDR2 SNEGSKA (reference sequence). V was trimmed by 6 bases and J by 0 bases, leaving 5 bases between them.

V usage is TRBV28 and J usage is TRBJ2-2; D not resolved. The V end was cut by 1 base, the J end by 8 bases, with 8 bases between. Germline V gives CDR1 MDHEN, CDR2 SYDVKM. This CDR3 contains 13 residues. CDR3 sequence (DNA): TGTGCCAGCAGTTTATCCCAAGCGGGGGAGCTGTTTTTT. This sequence encodes CASSLSQAGELFF. Full variable domain (missing parts from reference TRBV28 and TRBJ2-2): DVKVTQSSRYLVKRTGEKVFLECVQDMDHENMFWYRQDPGLGLRLIYFSYDVKMKEKGDIPEGYSVSREKKERFSLILESASTNQTSMYLCASSLSQAGELFFGEGSRLTVL.

This sequence joins TRBV9 and TRBJ1-2; no clear D. The germline V gene has CDR1 SGDLS and CDR2 YYNGEE. CDR3 length: 14 amino acids. V was trimmed by 3 bases and J by 0 bases, leaving 9 bases between them. CDR3 DNA: TGTGCCAGCAGCGGGCTGACAACTAACTATGGCTACACCTTC. It specifies CASSGLTTNYGYTF.

This clone has only a few counts. The chain recombines TRBV28 with TRBJ1-2, with 9 bases matching TRBD1. CDR3 size: 16 residues. Germline V gene sequence: CDR1 MDHEN, CDR2 SYDVKM. V trimming: 6 bases; J trimming: 4 bases; junction bases outside the gene matches: 12. CDR3 DNA sequence: TGTGCCAGCAGGCCGGGACAGGGAACTTCTTTCTATGGCTACACCTTC. The encoded protein is CASRPGQGTSFYGYTF.

The CDR3 reads CASSLQAARSYNEQFF. The CDR3 DNA is TGCGCCAGCAGCTTGCAGGCTGCGAGAAGCTACAATGAGCAGTTCTTC. The J gene is TRBJ2-1, the V gene TRBV5-1; D uncertain. With 1 base removed from V and 3 bases from J, the gap between germline ends came to 14 bases. The germline V gene has CDR1 SGHRS and CDR2 YFSETQ. The CDR3 is made up of 16 amino acids.

J is TRBJ1-3 and V is TRBV28, with a weak D call TRBD1 (5 bases). CDR3 length: 13 amino acids. The V end was cut by 7 bases, the J end by 2 bases, with 9 bases between. Germline values: CDR1 MDHEN, CDR2 SYDVKM. This chain's CDR3 is CASTGSPGNTIYF. Here the CDR3 DNA reads TGTGCCAGCACAGGGTCTCCTGGAAACACCATATATTTT.

The gene calls are TRBV2 and TRBJ1-6; D might be TRBD1 (6 bases). Trimming stripped 6 bases from V and 10 bases from J, with 16 bases between. This CDR3 is 14 amino acids long. CDR1 and CDR2 (germline): SNHLY, FYNNEI. CDR3 sequence reads: CASSVDRLWSPLHF. The CDR3 DNA reads TGTGCCAGCAGCGTAGACAGGCTCTGGTCACCCCTCCACTTT.